This record concerns one T cell receptor (beta chain) sequence. The data originate from a study of blood T cell repertoires in COVID-19. Clones were read by immunoSEQ multiplex PCR, and TCRdb kept only the in-frame ones, dropping some. The sample yields around 210,000 clones, 65% to 90% seen once. CDR3 size: 17 residues. CDR1 SEHNR and CDR2 FQNEAQ come from the germline V gene (reference sequence). Trimming removed 1 base from V and 8 bases from J; junction bases left unmatched: 16. The sample comprised peripheral blood. The chain recombines TRBV7-9 with TRBJ1-2; TRBD1 matches 7 bases. The receptor comes from a human donor in a cohort sampled during active COVID-19. The CDR3: CASSLGRGQASLNGYTF. The DNA for the CDR3 is TGTGCCAGCAGCTTAGGCCGAGGACAGGCTAGCCTAAACGGCTACACCTTC.